The 19 T cell receptor beta chains reported below all come from one sample, sequenced in a study of blood T cells in healthy people across ages. It was with a sample-barcoded 5' primer and a J-beta primer mix that a second PCR of roughly 7 to 12 cycles was run. TCRdb analysed the 5' RACE reads with MiXCR anew, one entry per CDR3 protein. Of around 620,000 distinct CDR3 sequences listed, 25% to 30% were seen once; the top ten hold around a sixth. The material sequenced was blood. The receptors derive from a woman aged 70-85 years in good health.

This clonotype was counted only a few times. The chain combines TRBV7-2 with TRBJ2-1; 11 nucleotides line up with TRBD2. The CDR3 totals 15 residues. The ends lost 5 bases at V and 5 bases at J; junction bases unmatched: 5. The germline CDR1 and CDR2 sequences are SGHTA and FQGNSA. CDR3 in amino acids: CASSHSGGVNNEQFF. The CDR3 bases are TGTGCCAGCAGCCATAGCGGGGGGGTTAACAATGAGCAGTTCTTC. Together with reference TRBV7-2 and TRBJ2-1, the CDR3 gives the full variable domain: GAGVSQSPSNKVTEKGKDVELRCDPISGHTALYWYRQSLGQGLEFLIYFQGNSAPDKSGLPSDRFSAERTGGSVSTLTIQRTQQEDSAVYLCASSHSGGVNNEQFFGPGTRLTVL.

CDR3 sequence (DNA): TGCGCCAGCAGAACCGGGACAGGGCCCTATGGCTACACCTTC. This codes for CASRTGTGPYGYTF. V usage is TRBV5-1 and J usage is TRBJ1-2, with 9 bases lining up with TRBD1. The trim removed 5 bases at V and 4 bases at J, leaving 6 bases unmatched. CDR1 and CDR2 (germline): SGHRS, YFSETQ. The CDR3 is 14 amino acids.

The rearrangement uses TRBV6-5 and TRBJ1-2; possibly TRBD1 for D (6 bases). V was trimmed by 1 base and J by 8 bases, leaving 8 bases between them. Germline CDR1 is MNHEY and CDR2 is SVGAGI. The CDR3 contains 12 residues. CDR3 DNA: TGTGCCAGCAGTTACTGGGGGGCCGGCTACACCTTC. It specifies CASSYWGAGYTF.

The chain combines TRBV20-1 with TRBJ2-4, with D perhaps matching TRBD1 (6 bases). Trimming took 5 bases from V and 5 from J, leaving 10 bases between them. CDR1 DFQATT and CDR2 SNEGSKA come from the germline V gene (reference sequence). The CDR3 contains 12 residues. The chain's CDR3 is CSARDMQNIQYF. CDR3 nucleotides: TGCAGTGCTCGGGACATGCAAAACATTCAGTACTTC.

This sequence joins TRBV29-1 and TRBJ2-5; 10 bases line up with TRBD1. With V trimmed by 0 bases and J by 2 bases, 3 bases remained unmatched. The CDR3 runs to 15 residues. The germline V gene has CDR1 SQVTM and CDR2 ANQGSEA. CDR3 DNA: TGCAGCGTTGAAGATCCGGACAGGGGGCAAGAGACCCAGTACTTC. Its protein product is CSVEDPDRGQETQYF.

The chain has TRBV20-1 and TRBJ1-4; 7 positions match TRBD1. With 3 bases clipped from V and 5 bases from J, the junction kept 6 bases outside the gene matches. Germline CDR1 is DFQATT and CDR2 is SNEGSKA (reference sequence). The CDR3 totals 14 residues. The CDR3 DNA reads as TGCAGTGCTAGGGACTACAGGGGAAATGAAAAACTGTTTTTT. Protein product: CSARDYRGNEKLFF.

The genes are TRBV24-1 and TRBJ1-5, with TRBD1 matching over 8 bases. Trimming cost V 4 bases and J 5 bases; bases outside gene matches: 9. The germline V gene encodes CDR1 KGHDR and CDR2 SFDVKD. The CDR3 covers 16 residues. The CDR3 sequence: CATSEQQGAGDQPQHF. CDR3 nucleotide sequence: TGTGCCACCAGTGAACAGCAGGGGGCGGGGGATCAGCCCCAGCATTTT.

CDR3 nucleotides: TGTGCCAGCAGCCCCATACTCCGTACTGAAGCTTTCTTT. This translates into CASSPILRTEAFF. The chain joins TRBV7-2 to TRBJ1-1; D not certain. Deletions cut 5 bases from V and 5 bases from J, with 12 bases between. The CDR3 contains 13 residues. Germline CDR1 reads SGHTA; CDR2 reads FQGNSA.

The V gene is TRBV7-2, the J gene TRBJ2-5; TRBD1 is a possible D gene (5 bases). The J call may not be correct, given that the DNA end is closer to TRBJ2-7. This CDR3 spans 15 amino acids. Germline values: CDR1 SGHTA, CDR2 FQGNSA. The CDR3, as DNA: TGTGCCAGCAGCAAACAGGCGTCACTCGACTACGAGCAGTACTTC. Its protein is CASSKQASLDYEQYF.

This clonotype was found a few times. The chain carries TRBV4-2 and TRBJ1-1; a weak D match, TRBD1 (6 bases). Germline V CDR1 and CDR2: LGHNA, YNFKEQ. The CDR3 totals 15 residues. The V gene lost 2 bases and the J gene lost 4 bases, with 14 bases spanning the gap. Written as DNA, the CDR3 is TGTGCCAGCAGCCAAAGGGACACCCCGGGCACTGAAGCTTTCTTT. This encodes CASSQRDTPGTEAFF.

This clonotype was picked up a small number of times. The chain combines TRBV12-3 or TRBV12-4 with TRBJ1-4, with D possibly being TRBD1 (5 bases). The CDR3 is 14 residues long. V dropped 7 bases and J dropped 8 bases, with 17 bases sitting between them. CDR3 nucleotides: TGTGCCAGCAAGCAGGGCGCTTTAGGGGAAAAACTGTTTTTT. Translating it yields CASKQGALGEKLFF.

The rearrangement joins TRBV2 to TRBJ1-4; 7 bases map to TRBD1. The germline CDR1 and CDR2 sequences are SNHLY and FYNNEI. The CDR3 is made up of 14 amino acids. With V trimmed by 5 bases and J by 8 bases, 8 bases remained unmatched. The CDR3 protein is CASSPTRGGEKLFF. The DNA of the CDR3 is TGTGCCAGCAGTCCCACCAGGGGGGGAGAAAAACTGTTTTTT.

This clonotype was observed a few times. The chain recombines TRBV10-3 with TRBJ2-3, with D possibly called TRBD1 or TRBD2 (5 bases each). The CDR3 covers 15 residues. Trimming pared 11 bases from V and 4 bases from J, leaving 22 bases between. Per germline, CDR1 ENHRY and CDR2 SYGVKD. As DNA, the CDR3 is TGTGCCGTCACTCCCGGGGACCCACTTTCAGATACGCAGTATTTT. This translates into CAVTPGDPLSDTQYF.

The chain recombines TRBV5-1 with TRBJ2-5; D is undetermined. V lost 2 bases, J lost 2 bases, and 13 bases lay in between. The CDR3 loop spans 15 amino acids. Germline V gene data show CDR1 as SGHRS and CDR2 as YFSETQ. CDR3 in amino acids: CASSLTRRLQETQYF. As DNA, the CDR3 is TGCGCCAGCAGCTTAACCCGTCGCCTACAAGAGACCCAGTACTTC.

This clonotype was found a few times. The CDR3: CASSSQTWTDTQYF. The DNA for the CDR3 is TGTGCCAGCAGCTCCCAAACCTGGACAGATACGCAGTATTTT. The chain employs TRBV7-2 and TRBJ2-3; the D is unclear. Germline V lookup: CDR1 SGHTA, CDR2 FQGNSA. This CDR3 region has 14 residues. V was pared by 4 bases and J by 3 bases, with 11 bases between.

This clonotype came up a few times. The J gene is TRBJ2-7, the V gene TRBV5-1, with 10 bases fitting TRBD1. Germline assignment: CDR1 SGHRS and CDR2 YFSETQ. The CDR3 totals 15 residues. V shed 4 bases and J 1 base; nucleotides not matched to a gene: 5. The CDR3 bases are TGCGCCAGCAGCATTCCGGACAGGGGGTCCTACGAGCAGTACTTC. Translation gives CASSIPDRGSYEQYF. The full variable domain, with the rest looked up from reference TRBV5-1 and TRBJ2-7, is KAGVTQTPRYLIKTRGQQVTLSCSPISGHRSVSWYQQTPGQGLQFLFEYFSETQRNKGNFPGRFSGRQFSNSRSEMNVSTLELGDSALYLCASSIPDRGSYEQYFGPGTRLTVT.

The chain links TRBV28 to TRBJ1-6, with 8 bases fitting TRBD1. The CDR3 runs to 15 residues. CDR1 is MDHEN, CDR2 SYDVKM, per germline. J gave up 7 bases and V 8 bases, and 10 bases lay outside the gene matches. The CDR3 is CASGFGTGQNSPLHF. The CDR3 region has the DNA TGTGCCAGCGGATTCGGGACAGGACAAAATTCACCCCTCCACTTT.

The chain uses TRBV2 and TRBJ2-3; D call uncertain. Germline lookup yields CDR1 SNHLY and CDR2 FYNNEI. The V gene lost 0 bases and the J gene lost 4 bases, with 2 bases spanning the gap. The CDR3 length is 12 residues. CDR3 sequence reads: CASSEAPDTQYF. The CDR3 DNA is TGTGCCAGCAGTGAAGCCCCAGATACGCAGTATTTT. Variable domain in full (rest from reference TRBV2 and TRBJ2-3): EPEVTQTPSHQVTQMGQEVILRCVPISNHLYFYWYRQILGQKVEFLVSFYNNEISEKSEIFDDQFSVERPDGSNFTLKIRSTKLEDSAMYFCASSEAPDTQYFGPGTRLTVL.

The rearrangement joins TRBV20-1 to TRBJ2-5, with D possibly matching TRBD1 (5 bases). CDR3 size: 15 residues. Germline V gene data show CDR1 as DFQATT and CDR2 as SNEGSKA (reference sequence). With 5 bases removed from V and 1 base from J, the gap between germline ends came to 17 bases. For the CDR3, the DNA is TGCAGTGCTCAAAGAACTCAGGACACCCAAGAGACCCAGTACTTC. Its protein is CSAQRTQDTQETQYF.